This entry lists 20 T cell receptor beta chains sequenced from one sample in a study of T-cell memory formation after mild COVID-19 (dated by TCRdb to about 2021). The library was produced with 5' RACE. Sequencing instrument: Illumina NovaSeq 6000. The public reads were reprocessed in TCRdb via fastp at Q25 and MiXCR, keeping in-frame beta chains. Each entry is one CDR3 protein sequence, shown with its most common DNA and genes. The sample data list 550,000 to 650,000 distinct CDR3 sequences, and approximately 15% of these were observed just once. 8.1% of the sample rests with the top ten. The sample consisted of PBMCs or a T cell subset sorted from them (not recorded which). These TCRs come from an adult woman who had mild COVID-19 (a few samples of this study predate the infection). The sample titles of this study are shuffled in the database, so cell type and time point are left out; the donor was told from shared clones.

The sample holds a few counts of this clonotype. The rearrangement joins TRBV24-1 to TRBJ2-5; D gene unclear. V lost 3 bases, J lost 2 bases, and 6 bases lay in between. This CDR3 comprises 13 residues. Germline CDR1 is KGHDR and CDR2 is SFDVKD. CDR3 residues: CATSDEKQETQYF. CDR3 nucleotides: TGTGCCACCAGTGATGAAAAGCAAGAGACCCAGTACTTC.

The chain uses TRBV18 and TRBJ1-5, with no clear D. The CDR3 contains 15 residues. Germline V lookup: CDR1 KGHSH, CDR2 LQKENI. The V gene lost 3 bases and the J gene lost 2 bases, with 11 bases spanning the gap. CDR3 sequence: CASSPVENRNQPQHF. CDR3 nucleotide sequence: TGTGCCAGCTCACCCGTGGAGAATCGCAATCAGCCCCAGCATTTT.

This clonotype was seen a few times. This chain uses TRBV4-3 with TRBJ2-7; 8 nucleotides agree with TRBD1. CDR1 is LGHNA and CDR2 is YSLEER in the germline V gene. Unmatched junction bases numbered 7, after V lost 0 bases and J lost 3 bases. The CDR3 extends over 16 amino acids. The CDR3 DNA sequence: TGCGCCAGCAGCCAAGATGGCGGGACAGGAGACTACGAGCAGTACTTC. Translated, it gives CASSQDGGTGDYEQYF.

This clonotype was observed a handful of times. The chain links TRBV29-1 to TRBJ2-3; TRBD1 might be the D (5 bases). Germline V gene lookup returns CDR1 SQVTM and CDR2 ANQGSEA. Trimming left V 6 bases short and J 3 bases short, with 13 bases between. The CDR3 runs 13 residues. CDR3 amino acids: CSVPQGGTDTQYF. The CDR3 bases are TGCAGCGTCCCGCAGGGCGGAACAGATACGCAGTATTTT.

This clonotype was observed a handful of times. This rearrangement joins TRBV7-9 to TRBJ2-3; the D gene is possibly TRBD2 (6 bases). The germline V gene encodes CDR1 SEHNR and CDR2 FQNEAQ (reference sequence). The CDR3 covers 15 residues. V lost 6 bases to trimming and J lost 2 bases, with 15 bases between them. The CDR3 protein is CASRRDRFSTDTQYF. CDR3 DNA sequence: TGTGCCAGCAGGCGGGACCGATTTTCCACAGATACGCAGTATTTT.

This clonotype was seen only a few times. CDR3 residues: CASSLSGPPSTDTQYF. CDR3 DNA sequence: TGCGCCAGCAGCCTGTCCGGGCCACCGAGCACAGATACGCAGTATTTT. This chain connects TRBV4-1 to TRBJ2-3, with unresolved D. The CDR3 runs to 16 residues. Trimming stripped 4 bases from V and 0 bases from J, with 14 bases between. The germline CDR1 and CDR2 sequences are MGHRA and YSYEKL.

This clonotype was counted a few times. The CDR3 nucleotides are TGTGCCAGCAGCCCAATGGCCGCGAAAGGCCGGGAGACCCAGTACTTC. Its protein is CASSPMAAKGRETQYF. The V and J genes are TRBV12-3 or TRBV12-4 and TRBJ2-5; D not certain. This CDR3 region has 16 residues. V lost 6 bases to trimming and J lost 5 bases, with 22 bases between them.

This clonotype was found many times. A junction end diverges from the germline sequence, so it may reflect a read error. The V gene is TRBV12-3 or TRBV12-4, the J gene TRBJ1-5; D not certain. This CDR3 contains 12 residues. The CDR3 is CASSLGNQPQHF. In DNA, the CDR3 is TGTGCCAGCAGCTTAGGCAATCAGCCCCAGCATTTT.

The chain couples TRBV25-1 to TRBJ2-4; possibly TRBD2 for D (6 bases). The CDR3 loop spans 13 amino acids. CDR1 is MGHDK, CDR2 SYGVNS, per germline. The V gene lost 7 bases and the J gene lost 1 base, with 8 bases spanning the gap. DNA for the CDR3: TGTGCCAGCAAGGGGAGGGCCAAAAACATTCAGTACTTC. Translation: CASKGRAKNIQYF. The entire variable domain, with the rest obtained from reference TRBV25-1 and TRBJ2-4, is as follows: EADIYQTPRYLVIGTGKKITLECSQTMGHDKMYWYQQDPGMELHLIHYSYGVNSTEKGDLSSESTVSRIRTEHFPLTLESARPSHTSQYLCASKGRAKNIQYFGAGTRLSVL.

This chain joins TRBV19 and TRBJ1-6; D might be TRBD1 (5 bases). The ends were cut back, 3 bases at V and 13 bases at J, with 19 bases in the middle. CDR1 is LNHDA, CDR2 SQIVND, per germline (reference sequence). The CDR3 runs 15 residues. CDR3 bases: TGTGCCAGTAGTATCGAAGGGACGGGCCTATCGCCCCTCCACTTT. Its translation is CASSIEGTGLSPLHF.

This clonotype was seen only a few times. The chain combines TRBV5-6 with TRBJ2-7; D is uncertain. In germline, CDR1 is SGHDT, CDR2 YYEEEE. The V and J ends lost 0 bases and 6 bases respectively, with 19 bases between them. This CDR3 comprises 16 residues. CDR3 nucleotide sequence: TGTGCCAGCAGCTTGGTTGGAGCGAAACTCCCAGGCGAGCAGTACTTC. As protein: CASSLVGAKLPGEQYF.

Only a few counts were recorded for this clonotype. This sequence joins TRBV12-3 or TRBV12-4 and TRBJ1-1, with D perhaps matching TRBD1 (5 bases). V lost 3 bases, J lost 4 bases, and 12 bases lay in between. The CDR3 is 14 residues long. Here the CDR3 DNA reads TGTGCCAGCAGTTTTAGGCAGGGAAGCACTGAAGCTTTCTTT. The encoded protein is CASSFRQGSTEAFF.

There are a few counts of this clonotype. The chain has TRBV3-1 and TRBJ2-7; perhaps TRBD2 as D (5 bases). The V end was cut by 11 bases, the J end by 4 bases, with 12 bases between. The CDR3 is 11 residues long. CDR1 is LGHDT and CDR2 is YNNKEL in the germline V gene (reference sequence). The CDR3 protein is CAASRGYEQYF. The DNA for the CDR3 is TGTGCCGCTAGCCGTGGGTACGAGCAGTACTTC.

The CDR3 DNA reads as TGCAGCGTTGGACAAGACAGGGACCGGGAGCAGTACTTC. Encoded protein: CSVGQDRDREQYF. This chain connects TRBV29-1 to TRBJ2-7, with 7 bases aligning to TRBD1. Unmatched junction bases numbered 10, after V lost 4 bases and J lost 7 bases. The CDR3 consists of 13 residues. Germline V CDR1 and CDR2: SQVTM, ANQGSEA.

This sequence joins TRBV5-8 and TRBJ2-1, with 8 bases fitting TRBD1. The trim removed 7 bases at V and 7 bases at J, leaving 22 bases unmatched. The CDR3 is 18 residues long. Per germline, CDR1 SGHTS and CDR2 YDEGEE. The CDR3: CASPPPPQGARGRNEQFF. In nucleotides, the CDR3 is TGTGCCAGCCCCCCACCACCGCAGGGGGCTAGGGGTAGGAATGAGCAGTTCTTC.

The chain has TRBV11-2 and TRBJ2-7; 9 nucleotides align to TRBD2. This CDR3 comprises 14 residues. Germline CDR1 is SGHAT and CDR2 is FQNNGV. The trim removed 8 bases at V and 0 bases at J, leaving 5 bases unmatched. In DNA, the CDR3 is TGTGCCAGCGGACGGACTAGCGCCTCCTACGAGCAGTACTTC. Translated, it gives CASGRTSASYEQYF.

This chain uses TRBV6-6 with TRBJ2-7, with 8 bases identical to TRBD2. Germline V gives CDR1 MNHNY, CDR2 SVGAGI (reference sequence). The CDR3 is made up of 16 amino acids. The V segment lost 6 bases and the J segment 2 bases; nucleotides outside the gene matches: 12. The chain's CDR3 is CASRPPSSGQTYEQYF. As DNA, the CDR3 is TGTGCCAGCAGGCCTCCCTCTAGCGGGCAAACCTACGAGCAGTACTTC.

The chain joins TRBV14 to TRBJ1-6, with D unresolved. Per germline, CDR1 SGHDN and CDR2 FVKESK. V lost 1 base, J lost 0 bases, and 10 bases lay in between. There are 17 residues in the CDR3. Here the CDR3 DNA reads TGTGCCAGCAGCCAAGTTCATCGGAGCTCCTATAATTCACCCCTCCACTTT. Translation: CASSQVHRSSYNSPLHF. Full variable domain (missing parts from reference TRBV14 and TRBJ1-6): EAGVTQFPSHSVIEKGQTVTLRCDPISGHDNLYWYRRVMGKEIKFLLHFVKESKQDESGMPNNRFLAERTGGTYSTLKVQPAELEDSGVYFCASSQVHRSSYNSPLHFGNGTRLTVT.

This sequence joins TRBV3-1 and TRBJ2-1, with unresolved D. The CDR3 loop spans 13 amino acids. Trimming pared 3 bases from V and 7 bases from J, leaving 10 bases between. Germline V gives CDR1 LGHDT, CDR2 YNNKEL (reference sequence). The CDR3 DNA sequence: TGTGCCAGCAGCCATAACCTTCTAAATGAGCAGTTCTTC. The encoded protein is CASSHNLLNEQFF.

The genes are TRBV6-8 and TRBJ2-1; D might be TRBD2 (5 bases). Germline values: CDR1 MNHGY, CDR2 SAAAGT. The V end lost 11 bases, the J end lost 2 bases, and 22 bases lay between the germline ends. The CDR3 length is 16 residues. The CDR3 here is CACTSREVNAYNEQFF. The DNA of the CDR3 is TGTGCCTGCACATCCCGGGAAGTGAACGCCTACAATGAGCAGTTCTTC.